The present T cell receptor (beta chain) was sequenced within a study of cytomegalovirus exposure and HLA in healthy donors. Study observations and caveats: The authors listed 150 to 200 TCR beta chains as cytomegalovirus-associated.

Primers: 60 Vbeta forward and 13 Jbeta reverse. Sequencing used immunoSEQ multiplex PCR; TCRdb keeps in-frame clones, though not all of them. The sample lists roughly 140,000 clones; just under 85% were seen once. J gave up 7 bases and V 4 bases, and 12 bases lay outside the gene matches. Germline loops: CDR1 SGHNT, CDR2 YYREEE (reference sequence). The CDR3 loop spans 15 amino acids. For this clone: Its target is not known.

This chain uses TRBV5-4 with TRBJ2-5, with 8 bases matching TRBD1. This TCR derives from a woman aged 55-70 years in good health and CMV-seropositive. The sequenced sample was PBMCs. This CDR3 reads CASSPPGQGSVTQYF. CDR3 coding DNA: TGTGCCAGCAGCCCGCCTGGACAGGGTTCGGTGACCCAGTACTTC. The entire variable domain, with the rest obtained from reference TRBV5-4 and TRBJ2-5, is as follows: ETGVTQSPTHLIKTRGQQVTLRCSSQSGHNTVSWYQQALGQGPQFIFQYYREEENGRGNFPPRFSGLQFPNYSSELNVNALELDDSALYLCASSPPGQGSVTQYFGPGTRLLVL.